Following are 2 T cell receptor beta chains from one sample sequenced in a study of T cells in Graves' hyperthyroidism and ophthalmopathy. The source material, RNA transcripts, was used to amplify TCR beta CDR3 regions. When the TCR CDR3 underwent first-round RT-PCR, the HTBI primer set was used. TCRdb itself ran the multiplex PCR reads through MiXCR, one entry per CDR3 protein. The data contain nearly 750,000 distinct CDR3 sequences, 30% to 40% of them singletons. Material: blood. The receptors originated from a woman aged 40 to 55 with Graves' hyperthyroidism.

Concerning this clonotype itself: A single base separates this from a much larger clone, so it may be a read error. The chain employs TRBV20-1 and TRBJ1-2, with D possibly being TRBD1 (6 bases). Germline loops: CDR1 DFQATT, CDR2 SNEGSKA (reference sequence). The CDR3 loop spans 14 amino acids. The CDR3 DNA is TGCAGTGCTTTACCGAGGACAGAGAACTGTGGCTACACCTTC. It encodes CSALPRTENCGYTF.

The chain links TRBV7-8 to TRBJ2-7, with D unclear. CDR1 and CDR2 (germline): SGHVS, FQNEAQ. Trimming shortened V by 5 bases and J by 6 bases, and 14 bases separated the two germline ends. This CDR3 is built from 13 residues. The DNA for the CDR3 is TGTGCCAGCAGCCAAAGTCGACCGGGCGAGCAGTACTTC. Its protein product is CASSQSRPGEQYF.